One sample yielded the 26 T cell receptor beta chains listed below, sequenced in a study of blood T cell repertoires in COVID-19 (TCRdb year 2020). Library preparation used the immunoSEQ multiplex PCR assay. In TCRdb, the immuneACCESS table is reduced to in-frame sequences with V and J assigned. These tables do not hold every clone; where another copy was compared, an unresolved V gene accounts for under half, and the others remain unexplained. This sample comprises 200,000 or so clones, about 88% of them detected only once. The ten top clones hold around 5.9% of the sample. Source material: peripheral blood. The receptor set was obtained from a woman aged 40 to 50 who had recovered from COVID-19.

The J gene is TRBJ1-2, the V gene TRBV12-3 or TRBV12-4; D is undetermined. V was clipped by 3 bases and J by 8 bases, with 13 bases between them. CDR3 length equals 13 residues. The CDR3 sequence: CASSLEGNFGYTF. The CDR3 DNA reads as TGTGCCAGCAGTTTGGAGGGTAACTTCGGCTACACCTTC.

The chain uses TRBV6-5 and TRBJ1-1; TRBD1 matches 8 bases. Germline trimming cut 11 bases from V and 5 bases from J; bases unmatched to any gene: 7. This CDR3 contains 12 residues. Germline CDR1 is MNHEY and CDR2 is SVGAGI. CDR3: CACWTGYTEAFF. As DNA, the CDR3 is TGTGCCTGCTGGACAGGGTATACTGAAGCTTTCTTT.

The chain employs TRBV7-2 and TRBJ2-5; 10 nucleotides match TRBD2. The germline V gene has CDR1 SGHTA and CDR2 FQGNSA. The CDR3 loop spans 15 amino acids. The J segment lost 4 bases and the V segment lost 2 bases, leaving 4 bases of the junction unmatched. The CDR3 DNA follows: TGTGCCAGCAGCTTACTAGCGGGAGCAGTAGAGACCCAGTACTTC. It specifies CASSLLAGAVETQYF. Full variable domain (missing parts from reference TRBV7-2 and TRBJ2-5): GAGVSQSPSNKVTEKGKDVELRCDPISGHTALYWYRQSLGQGLEFLIYFQGNSAPDKSGLPSDRFSAERTGGSVSTLTIQRTQQEDSAVYLCASSLLAGAVETQYFGPGTRLLVL.

The gene calls are TRBV18 and TRBJ2-7, with TRBD2 matching 8 bases. J gave up 6 bases and V 3 bases, and 7 bases lay outside the gene matches. The germline V gene encodes CDR1 KGHSH and CDR2 LQKENI. The CDR3 spans 14 residues. The chain's CDR3 is CASSPSSGRAEQYF. DNA for the CDR3: TGTGCCAGCTCACCGTCTAGCGGGCGGGCCGAGCAGTACTTC.

This chain connects TRBV16 to TRBJ1-1, with a possible D match to TRBD1 (6 bases). The CDR3 consists of 15 residues. CDR1 KGHSY and CDR2 FQNENV come from the germline V gene. V dropped 4 bases and J dropped 0 bases, with 12 bases sitting between them. The CDR3 is CASSPSGTMNTEAFF. The CDR3 DNA reads as TGTGCCAGCAGCCCCTCTGGGACAATGAACACTGAAGCTTTCTTT.

The chain joins TRBV28 to TRBJ2-3; 7 bases align to TRBD1. Trimming took 8 bases from V and 4 from J; bases not matched to a gene: 12. The V gene's germline CDR1 is MDHEN and CDR2 SYDVKM. This CDR3 region has 15 residues. As DNA, the CDR3 is TGTGCCAGCGTCATGAGGGGGCGAGGGGCAGATACGCAGTATTTT. Its translation: CASVMRGRGADTQYF.

The rearrangement uses TRBV19 and TRBJ1-6, with 9 nucleotides matching TRBD1. The V segment lost 5 bases and the J segment 4 bases; nucleotides outside the gene matches: 6. There are 16 residues in the CDR3. Germline V CDR1 and CDR2: LNHDA, SQIVND (reference sequence). The CDR3 loop reads CASSRSGTGYNSPLHF. The DNA of the CDR3 is TGTGCCAGTAGTCGATCCGGGACAGGGTATAATTCACCCCTCCACTTT. The full variable domain, its missing parts supplied by reference TRBV19 and TRBJ1-6, is DGGITQSPKYLFRKEGQNVTLSCEQNLNHDAMYWYRQDPGQGLRLIYYSQIVNDFQKGDIAEGYSVSREKKESFPLTVTSAQKNPTAFYLCASSRSGTGYNSPLHFGNGTRLTVT.

V usage is TRBV25-1 and J usage is TRBJ2-3, with D possibly TRBD2 on 6 matching bases. The germline CDR1 and CDR2 sequences are MGHDK and SYGVNS. Trimming stripped 6 bases from V and 0 bases from J, with 13 bases between. This CDR3 has 15 amino acids. The CDR3 DNA is TGTGCCAGCAGCGAAGGAGGGTCGAGCACAGATACGCAGTATTTT. Protein product: CASSEGGSSTDTQYF.

V and J are TRBV13 and TRBJ2-5; TRBD2 might be the D (5 bases). Germline CDR1 is PRHDT and CDR2 is FYEKMQ (reference sequence). CDR3 length: 15 residues. V lost 5 bases, J lost 5 bases, and 18 bases lay in between. Written as DNA, the CDR3 is TGTGCCAGCAGCGCGACGGACTCCCCTGGGGAGACCCAGTACTTC. It specifies CASSATDSPGETQYF.

This chain connects TRBV5-6 to TRBJ2-1; a weak D match, TRBD2 (6 bases). The CDR3 is 14 amino acids. Looked up from germline, CDR1 is SGHDT and CDR2 is YYEEEE. V lost 0 bases and J 9 bases, leaving 13 bases between the germline ends. CDR3 protein: CASSLGGKEGEQFF. The DNA of the CDR3 is TGTGCCAGCAGCTTGGGAGGGAAGGAGGGTGAGCAGTTCTTC.

This clone was seen once. As DNA, the CDR3 is TGTGCCAGCAACCGGGGGGTGGCAGCTCCCTGGGGCTACACCTTC. Its protein product is CASNRGVAAPWGYTF. The chain carries TRBV5-6 and TRBJ1-2; possibly TRBD1 for D (5 bases). The germline V gene has CDR1 SGHDT and CDR2 YYEEEE. V lost 6 bases to trimming and J lost 8 bases, with 23 bases between them. The CDR3 sequence is 15 residues long.

V usage is TRBV9 and J usage is TRBJ1-3, with D tentatively TRBD1 (6 bases). This CDR3 is built from 14 residues. Between the trimmed V and J ends, which lost 3 bases and 4 bases, there was a span of 11 bases. Germline V gene lookup returns CDR1 SGDLS and CDR2 YYNGEE. The CDR3 nucleotides are TGTGCCAGCAGCGCAGGGGTGGAGGGAAACACCATATATTTT. Protein product: CASSAGVEGNTIYF.

This clone was seen more than once but under ten times. V is TRBV2 and J is TRBJ2-7, with 9 bases lining up with TRBD2. The J segment lost 2 bases and the V segment lost 6 bases, leaving 8 bases of the junction unmatched. The CDR3 contains 15 residues. Germline CDR1 is SNHLY and CDR2 is FYNNEI. The CDR3: CASRDGLARTYEQYF. The CDR3 DNA sequence: TGTGCCAGCAGGGATGGACTAGCGCGGACCTACGAGCAGTACTTC.

The chain links TRBV5-1 to TRBJ2-7; possibly TRBD2 for D (5 bases). This CDR3 contains 14 residues. Trimming removed 0 bases at V and 3 bases at J, with 10 bases between. Per germline, CDR1 SGHRS and CDR2 YFSETQ. The CDR3 loop reads CASSLVVGDYEQYF. CDR3 nucleotide sequence: TGCGCCAGCAGCTTGGTAGTGGGAGACTACGAGCAGTACTTC.

J is TRBJ1-1 and V is TRBV27; maybe TRBD1 (5 bases). Trimming cost V 6 bases and J 2 bases, with 13 bases left between them. Germline CDR1 and CDR2: MNHEY and SMNVEV (reference sequence). The CDR3 has 14 residues. The CDR3 sequence: CASRPITGNTEAFF. The CDR3 DNA follows: TGTGCCAGCAGGCCCATAACAGGAAACACTGAAGCTTTCTTT.

The chain links TRBV19 to TRBJ1-1, with 9 bases that match TRBD1. CDR1 and CDR2 from the germline V gene are LNHDA and SQIVND (reference sequence). The CDR3 loop spans 20 amino acids. Trimming at V came to 7 bases and at J to 0 bases, leaving 21 bases not matched to a gene. As DNA, the CDR3 is TGTGCCAGTACCGAGGGACAGGGCGAAATCCGTGTACGTATGAACACTGAAGCTTTCTTT. Translated: CASTEGQGEIRVRMNTEAFF. Variable domain in full (rest from reference TRBV19 and TRBJ1-1): DGGITQSPKYLFRKEGQNVTLSCEQNLNHDAMYWYRQDPGQGLRLIYYSQIVNDFQKGDIAEGYSVSREKKESFPLTVTSAQKNPTAFYLCASTEGQGEIRVRMNTEAFFGQGTRLTVV.

The chain uses TRBV27 and TRBJ2-7; 15 bases fit TRBD2. V lost 3 bases and J lost 5; bases outside the gene matches: 2. CDR1 is MNHEY and CDR2 is SMNVEV in the germline V gene (reference sequence). This CDR3 has 15 amino acids. The CDR3 sequence: CASSFGTSGRNEQYF. In DNA form, the CDR3 reads TGTGCCAGCAGTTTTGGGACTAGCGGGAGGAACGAGCAGTACTTC.

This chain connects TRBV7-6 to TRBJ2-1; 12 bases line up with TRBD2. The CDR3 is 18 amino acids. CDR1 is SGHVS and CDR2 is FNYEAQ in the germline V gene. Trimming at V came to 3 bases and at J to 8 bases, leaving 14 bases not matched to a gene. The CDR3 sequence is CASSLELAGGFEVDEQFF. In nucleotides, the CDR3 is TGTGCCAGCAGCTTGGAACTAGCGGGAGGATTTGAGGTCGATGAGCAGTTCTTC. The variable domain in full, completed from reference TRBV7-6 and TRBJ2-1, reads GAGVSQSPRYKVTKRGQDVALRCDPISGHVSLYWYRQALGQGPEFLTYFNYEAQQDKSGLPNDRFSAERPEGSISTLTIQRTEQRDSAMYRCASSLELAGGFEVDEQFFGPGTRLTVL.

The gene calls are TRBV4-2 and TRBJ2-1; perhaps TRBD1 as D (6 bases). The CDR3 runs 16 residues. Trimming took 2 bases from V and 1 from J, leaving 12 bases between them. Germline-derived CDR1 and CDR2 are LGHNA and YNFKEQ. DNA for the CDR3: TGTGCCAGCAGCCAACTTCAACAGGGATCCTACAATGAGCAGTTCTTC. It encodes CASSQLQQGSYNEQFF.

V gene TRBV7-2 combines with J gene TRBJ2-1; D call uncertain. Trimming took off 1 base at V and 2 bases at J, with 12 bases between the two ends. The V gene's germline CDR1 is SGHTA and CDR2 FQGNSA. This CDR3 comprises 16 residues. The chain's CDR3 is CASSLGGTVTYNEQFF. CDR3 sequence (DNA): TGTGCCAGCAGCTTAGGCGGAACGGTGACCTACAATGAGCAGTTCTTC.

The chain joins TRBV28 to TRBJ1-6, with 10 bases matching TRBD1. CDR1 and CDR2 (germline): MDHEN, SYDVKM. This CDR3 is built from 15 residues. V lost 5 bases and J lost 10; bases outside the gene matches: 8. The CDR3 nucleotides are TGTGCCAGCAGTGGGGCCGGGACAGGGGAATCACCCCTCCACTTT. This gives the protein CASSGAGTGESPLHF.

The chain is built from TRBV30 and TRBJ1-2; 10 positions agree with TRBD1. The CDR3 has 14 amino acids. Trimming cost V 3 bases and J 8 bases; bases outside gene matches: 9. Looked up from germline, CDR1 is GTSNPN and CDR2 is SVGIG (reference sequence). CDR3 residues: CAWSRQGALEGYTF. CDR3 in DNA: TGTGCCTGGAGCAGACAGGGGGCCCTGGAGGGCTACACCTTC.

V gene TRBV10-3 combines with J gene TRBJ1-2; 7 nucleotides match TRBD1. The CDR3 sequence is 15 residues long. With V trimmed by 0 bases and J by 1 base, 2 bases remained unmatched. Germline V gene lookup returns CDR1 ENHRY and CDR2 SYGVKD. The CDR3 spells CAISESGQVNYGYTF. The DNA for the CDR3 is TGTGCCATCAGTGAGTCAGGACAGGTTAACTATGGCTACACCTTC.

With regard to this clone: Sequence at one end of the junction differs from germline and may be a read error. The V and J genes are TRBV28 and TRBJ2-7; TRBD2 agrees at 11 bases. CDR3 length equals 13 residues. Germline V gene lookup returns CDR1 MDHEN and CDR2 SYDVKM. Here the CDR3 DNA reads TGTGCCAGCGAAACTGGGACTAGCGGAGCCCCTTGCTTC. Translating gives CASETGTSGAPCF.

The chain carries TRBV28 and TRBJ1-1, with a tentative D call TRBD1 (6 bases). Trimming stripped 7 bases from V and 3 bases from J, with 24 bases between. CDR3 length: 17 residues. CDR1 and CDR2 from the germline V gene are MDHEN and SYDVKM. The CDR3 spells CASNPGTQEGGYTEAFF. The CDR3 nucleotides read TGTGCCAGCAACCCTGGGACCCAAGAAGGGGGTTACACTGAAGCTTTCTTT.

The V gene is TRBV7-8, the J gene TRBJ2-3; TRBD2 aligns across 11 bases. The germline V gene has CDR1 SGHVS and CDR2 FQNEAQ. J lost 3 bases, V lost 5 bases, and 7 bases had no gene match. The CDR3 is 16 residues long. The CDR3 DNA is TGTGCCAGCAGCCGCGGCCCTAGCGGGAGGACAGATACGCAGTATTTT. Translating it yields CASSRGPSGRTDTQYF.